The clone carrying this T cell receptor beta chain has just a few counts. Its target is not known. The CDR3 runs to 11 residues. Trimming stripped 6 bases from V and 4 bases from J, with 6 bases between. In germline, CDR1 is ENHRY, CDR2 SYGVKD. This entry comes from a study of beta chain features in type 1 diabetes. Study as a whole: The study examined about 110,000,000 sorted cells across all samples. Overall study results and limits: Shortening of TCRB CDR3s, moderate but significant, appeared in all four CD4+ subsets of Type 1 diabetes patients.

It was one heparinised blood draw, averaging approximately 100 mL, that each donor gave. Populations isolated by sorting all had purity greater than 98%. The sequenced template was cDNA made from the entire isolated RNA. The table came from immunoSEQ multiplex PCR; TCRdb's copy has only in-frame clones and leaves some out. This table holds some 250,000 clones, roughly 14% found once. The sample consisted of naive CD4+ T cells from blood. This TCR came from a man aged 25 to 40 with type 1 diabetes. The chain is built from TRBV10-3 and TRBJ1-2; no definite D call. The CDR3 sequence: CAIRSSYGYTF. The CDR3 DNA follows: TGTGCCATCAGATCCAGCTATGGCTACACCTTC.